Each of the 14 T cell receptor beta chains below was sequenced from the same sample in a study. MiXCR, applied by TCRdb to the 5' RACE reads, yields one record per CDR3 protein. The sample carries around 50,000 distinct CDR3 sequences, around 26% recorded once. What was sequenced was tumor-infiltrating memory CD4+ T cells sorted from the breast tumor. Specified subset: memory CD4+ T cells, CD4+CD45RO+CD25-. Every receptor here comes from a female donor with breast cancer.

This clonotype was seen only a few times. The CDR3 DNA follows: TGTGCCAGCAGTTTGAGCGGGAGCACCTACAATGAGCAGTTCTTC. This translates into CASSLSGSTYNEQFF. This rearrangement joins TRBV6-5 to TRBJ2-1; 8 nucleotides match TRBD2. Trimming removed 4 bases from V and 2 bases from J; junction bases left unmatched: 4. The CDR3 covers 15 residues. The germline CDR1 and CDR2 sequences are MNHEY and SVGAGI.

This clonotype turned up a few times. The genes are TRBV20-1 and TRBJ2-3; 8 positions agree with TRBD1. The V and J ends lost 5 bases and 8 bases, in that order; junction bases with no gene match: 0. Germline lookup yields CDR1 DFQATT and CDR2 SNEGSKA (reference sequence). The CDR3 is 10 amino acids. In nucleotides, the CDR3 is TGCAGTGCTGACAGGGGTACGCAGTATTTT. As protein: CSADRGTQYF.

The rearrangement uses TRBV4-1 and TRBJ2-7, with unresolved D. The CDR3 contains 12 residues. V was cut by 1 base and J by 7 bases, with 8 bases left in between. Per the germline V gene, CDR1 is MGHRA and CDR2 is YSYEKL. CDR3 residues: CASSQVFGEQYF. DNA of the CDR3: TGCGCCAGCAGCCAAGTATTCGGGGAGCAGTACTTC.

Concerning this clonotype itself: One base away lies a much larger clone, so this may be a sequencing read error. This chain uses TRBV5-1 with TRBJ2-1; perhaps TRBD2 as D (6 bases). Germline V gene lookup returns CDR1 SGHRS and CDR2 YFSETQ. This CDR3 contains 14 residues. Between the trimmed V and J ends, which lost 5 bases and 3 bases, there was a span of 12 bases. CDR3 in DNA: TGCGCCAGCAGACCGGCTAGCGACTACAATGAGCAGTTCTTC. As protein: CASRPASDYNEQFF.

This clonotype was seen more than once but under ten times. The chain uses TRBV6-2 or TRBV6-3 and TRBJ1-2; perhaps TRBD1 as D (6 bases). Looked up from germline, CDR1 is MNHEY and CDR2 is SVGEGT. Between the trimmed V and J ends, which lost 3 bases and 4 bases, there was a span of 15 bases. The CDR3 sequence is 15 residues long. The CDR3 loop is CASSYLRGGSYGYTF. CDR3 nucleotides: TGTGCCAGCAGTTATCTGAGGGGGGGATCCTATGGCTACACCTTC.

The chain is built from TRBV7-9 and TRBJ2-2, with 9 bases identical to TRBD1. Germline assignment: CDR1 SEHNR and CDR2 FQNEAQ (reference sequence). After removal of 3 bases from V and 9 bases from J, the junction contained 5 bases not matched to a gene. There are 14 residues in the CDR3. CDR3 loop: CASSFPDRGRELFF. CDR3 bases: TGTGCCAGCAGCTTTCCGGACAGGGGCCGGGAGCTGTTTTTT.

This clonotype was picked up a small number of times. The chain joins TRBV20-1 to TRBJ1-5; no firm D call. Trimming removed 2 bases from V and 5 bases from J, with 10 bases in between. Germline lookup yields CDR1 DFQATT and CDR2 SNEGSKA (reference sequence). This CDR3 region has 13 residues. Here the CDR3 DNA reads TGCAGTGCTAGACCGGATCGGGATCAGCCCCAGCATTTT. As protein: CSARPDRDQPQHF.

The chain has TRBV20-1 and TRBJ2-1; 8 positions agree with TRBD2. Germline-derived CDR1 and CDR2 are DFQATT and SNEGSKA (reference sequence). The CDR3 length is 18 residues. V shed 4 bases and J 0 bases; nucleotides not matched to a gene: 14. CDR3 in amino acids: CSAILAAKYYSSYNEQFF. The CDR3 DNA reads as TGCAGTGCTATACTAGCGGCGAAGTACTATAGCTCCTACAATGAGCAGTTCTTC.

Details on this clonotype: A read error may account for a junction end that differs from germline. The rearrangement joins TRBV7-9 to TRBJ2-3; TRBD2 agrees at 8 bases. The germline gives CDR1 SEHNR, CDR2 FQNEAQ (reference sequence). The CDR3 consists of 17 residues. CDR3: CASSYLRLAGGTDTQYF. The DNA of the CDR3 is TGTGCCAGCAGCTACCTCCGACTCGCGGGGGGCACGGATACGCAGTATTTT.

This chain connects TRBV12-3 or TRBV12-4 to TRBJ1-2; D perhaps matches TRBD1 (5 bases). This CDR3 contains 13 residues. The ends were cut back, 7 bases at V and 8 bases at J, with 17 bases in the middle. The CDR3 nucleotides read TGTGCCAGCACCCGAAACCAGGGACTGGGCTACACCTTC. Translation gives CASTRNQGLGYTF.

This clonotype has only a few counts. The chain employs TRBV7-8 and TRBJ2-7; D is unresolved. V was cut by 4 bases and J by 2 bases, with 12 bases left in between. Germline CDR1 SGHVS, CDR2 FQNEAQ. This CDR3 is built from 14 residues. CDR3 nucleotides: TGTGCCAGCAGCTCCCAGAGGCGTGCCTACGAGCAGTACTTC. It specifies CASSSQRRAYEQYF.

This clonotype was seen only a few times. V gene TRBV6-5 combines with J gene TRBJ1-5, with no clear D. There are 13 residues in the CDR3. Trimming took off 6 bases at V and 4 bases at J, with 10 bases between the two ends. Germline V gene sequence: CDR1 MNHEY, CDR2 SVGAGI. The DNA of the CDR3 is TGTGCCAGCAGCTCGAGAAGTAATCAGCCCCAGCATTTT. It yields the protein CASSSRSNQPQHF.

This clonotype was seen many times. The rearrangement joins TRBV7-3 to TRBJ1-6; weak D call: TRBD1 (5 bases). The V and J ends lost 5 bases and 7 bases respectively, with 18 bases between them. Germline CDR1 is SGHTA and CDR2 is FQGTGA. The CDR3 has 16 amino acids. The CDR3 DNA reads as TGTGCCAGCAGCGTATCAGGGAATTCCGTCAATTCACCCCTCCACTTT. Encoded protein: CASSVSGNSVNSPLHF.

This chain's CDR3 is CASSAALWGREETQYF. The CDR3 DNA sequence: TGTGCCAGCAGCGCCGCCCTGTGGGGCCGGGAAGAGACCCAGTACTTC. The gene calls are TRBV27 and TRBJ2-5; D perhaps matches TRBD1 (5 bases). Germline V gives CDR1 MNHEY, CDR2 SMNVEV (reference sequence). There are 16 residues in the CDR3. V gave up 6 bases and J gave up 3 bases, with 20 bases separating them.